The 28 T cell receptor beta chains presented below share a single source sample, sequenced in a study of blood T cell repertoires in COVID-19. Produced via immunoSEQ multiplex PCR; TCRdb's table is partial and in-frame only. This table has about 270,000 clones, around 86% appearing once. Sequenced input: peripheral blood. These receptors were collected from a man aged 35 to 55 with active or convalescent COVID-19.

The chain employs TRBV29-1 and TRBJ2-2; no definite D call. The V end lost 2 bases, the J end lost 4 bases, and 8 bases lay between the germline ends. The CDR3 has 13 amino acids. Germline V gene sequence: CDR1 SQVTM, CDR2 ANQGSEA. The DNA of the CDR3 is TGCAGCGTTGAATCCCCCGGCACCGGGGAGCTGTTTTTT. Translation: CSVESPGTGELFF.

Notes on this clone: Within the sample, other DNA sequences also encode this same CDR3. The chain uses TRBV3-1 (or the pseudogene TRBV3-2) and TRBJ2-7, with D perhaps TRBD1 (5 bases). Deletions cut 1 base from V and 1 base from J, with 11 bases between. This CDR3 comprises 15 residues. Germline V CDR1 and CDR2: LGHDT, YNNKEL (reference sequence). CDR3 DNA: TGTGCCAGCAGCCAAGGGCCCCAGGGTTCCTACGAGCAGTACTTC. Protein sequence: CASSQGPQGSYEQYF.

V and J are TRBV28 and TRBJ1-6; TRBD1 matches at 8 bases. Germline V gene sequence: CDR1 MDHEN, CDR2 SYDVKM. The CDR3 has 14 amino acids. With 9 bases clipped from V and 6 bases from J, the junction kept 7 bases outside the gene matches. The CDR3 spells CASTTGGVNSPLHF. The CDR3 region has the DNA TGTGCCAGTACAACAGGGGGTGTTAATTCACCCCTCCACTTT.

The chain uses TRBV5-1 and TRBJ1-6; possibly TRBD1 for D (6 bases). The CDR3 totals 17 residues. Trimming left V 5 bases short and J 5 bases short, with 20 bases between. Germline V lookup: CDR1 SGHRS, CDR2 YFSETQ. This chain's CDR3 is CASRLYRDPMDNSPLHF. Written as DNA, the CDR3 is TGCGCCAGCAGGCTCTACAGGGACCCAATGGATAATTCACCCCTCCACTTT.

The rearrangement joins TRBV19 to TRBJ1-4; possibly TRBD1 for D (6 bases). Looked up from germline, CDR1 is LNHDA and CDR2 is SQIVND (reference sequence). Trimming removed 7 bases at V and 3 bases at J, with 12 bases between. The CDR3 totals 14 residues. The CDR3 coding sequence is TGTGCCAGTACACAGGGTCTGGCTAATGAAAAACTGTTTTTT. Its translation: CASTQGLANEKLFF.

This clone appeared once. This chain links TRBV29-1 with TRBJ1-5, with D possibly matching TRBD1 (5 bases). V was shortened by 4 bases and J by 7 bases, with 11 bases between the two germline ends. There are 12 residues in the CDR3. The germline V gene encodes CDR1 SQVTM and CDR2 ANQGSEA. The CDR3 sequence is CSVGGGRQPQHF. The CDR3 nucleotides read TGCAGCGTTGGGGGGGGTCGACAGCCCCAGCATTTT.

The chain joins TRBV18 to TRBJ2-1, with 7 bases that match TRBD1. The CDR3 runs 18 residues. Germline V gene sequence: CDR1 KGHSH, CDR2 LQKENI. V dropped 1 base and J dropped 4; count of bases not matched to a gene: 13. The CDR3 sequence: CASSPLAPGPGGYNEQFF. CDR3 coding DNA: TGTGCCAGCTCACCACTGGCTCCGGGCCCAGGGGGATACAATGAGCAGTTCTTC.

The CDR3 DNA sequence: TGTGTCAGAAGCTTACTTAGGGACAGGGATACAGATACGCAGTATTTT. Amino acid sequence: CVRSLLRDRDTDTQYF. J is TRBJ2-3 and V is TRBV7-5; the table calls TRBD1, which could not be checked here. TRBV7-5 is listed as a pseudogene. The CDR3 consists of 16 residues.

The rearrangement links TRBV6-5 to TRBJ2-7; 8 positions agree with TRBD2. The CDR3 length is 15 residues. Germline trimming cut 0 bases from V and 7 bases from J; bases unmatched to any gene: 8. The germline CDR1 and CDR2 sequences are MNHEY and SVGAGI. CDR3 in amino acids: CASSYSTAGVGEQYF. Written as DNA, the CDR3 is TGTGCCAGCAGTTACTCGACAGCGGGGGTTGGGGAGCAGTACTTC.

The chain recombines TRBV5-1 with TRBJ2-1, with TRBD2 matching over 10 bases. The germline V gene has CDR1 SGHRS and CDR2 YFSETQ. The CDR3 covers 15 residues. The V gene end was trimmed by 1 base and the J gene end by 5 bases; junction bases not matched to a gene: 3. The CDR3 spells CASSLTSGVNNEQFF. The CDR3 DNA follows: TGCGCCAGCAGCTTGACTAGCGGGGTTAACAATGAGCAGTTCTTC.

J is TRBJ1-6 and V is TRBV4-1; TRBD1 matches 9 bases. Germline V CDR1 and CDR2: MGHRA, YSYEKL. The V gene end was trimmed by 6 bases and the J gene end by 7 bases; junction bases not matched to a gene: 7. This CDR3 is built from 15 residues. CDR3 bases: TGCGCCAGCAGGAAACGGACAGGGGAGAATTCACCCCTCCACTTT. The encoded protein is CASRKRTGENSPLHF.

The rearrangement uses TRBV30 and TRBJ1-5, with a tentative D call TRBD1 (6 bases). Trimming removed 4 bases at V and 3 bases at J, with 16 bases between. The V gene's germline CDR1 is GTSNPN and CDR2 SVGIG (reference sequence). The length of the CDR3 is 15 residues. The CDR3 coding sequence is TGTGCCTGGAATCGCCGCGGGGGCCCCAATCAGCCCCAGCATTTT. Its translation is CAWNRRGGPNQPQHF.

The chain links TRBV13 to TRBJ1-6; tentatively, D is TRBD1 (5 bases). Trimming took off 2 bases at V and 0 bases at J, with 14 bases between the two ends. The CDR3 extends over 18 amino acids. Germline assignment: CDR1 PRHDT and CDR2 FYEKMQ (reference sequence). CDR3 region: CASSLRPTDSSYNSPLHF. The CDR3 region has the DNA TGTGCCAGCAGCTTACGCCCGACAGACAGCTCCTATAATTCACCCCTCCACTTT.

The CDR3 here is CASSVDPDQPQHF. The CDR3 DNA follows: TGTGCCAGCAGCGTAGACCCGGATCAGCCCCAGCATTTT. The chain couples TRBV9 to TRBJ1-5, with D hard to call. Germline assignment: CDR1 SGDLS and CDR2 YYNGEE. The length of the CDR3 is 13 residues. The V gene lost 0 bases and the J gene lost 5 bases, with 6 bases spanning the gap.

The chain has TRBV13 and TRBJ1-1; D unresolved. CDR3 size: 14 residues. With 3 bases removed from V and 2 bases from J, the gap between germline ends came to 10 bases. Germline V gene data show CDR1 as PRHDT and CDR2 as FYEKMQ (reference sequence). Written as DNA, the CDR3 is TGTGCCAGCAGCTTCACAGAGTACAACACTGAAGCTTTCTTT. Translated: CASSFTEYNTEAFF.

The chain couples TRBV25-1 to TRBJ2-3, with D tentatively TRBD2 (6 bases). CDR1 and CDR2 from the germline V gene are MGHDK and SYGVNS. This CDR3 is 14 amino acids long. V was pared by 6 bases and J by 3 bases, with 13 bases between. CDR3 nucleotide sequence: TGTGCCAGCAGCGCATTAGCGGCTACAGATACGCAGTATTTT. This translates into CASSALAATDTQYF.

This sequence joins TRBV4-1 and TRBJ2-7, with D perhaps TRBD1 (6 bases). The CDR3 is 15 residues long. The germline V gene encodes CDR1 MGHRA and CDR2 YSYEKL. Trimming took 1 base from V and 2 from J, leaving 12 bases between them. The CDR3 DNA follows: TGCGCCAGCAGCCAAGTAGGGGGACCTCCCTACGAGCAGTACTTC. Translating it yields CASSQVGGPPYEQYF.

The rearrangement joins TRBV4-2 to TRBJ2-3, with D possibly being TRBD2 (5 bases). The CDR3 is made up of 14 amino acids. V was pared by 0 bases and J by 4 bases, with 8 bases between. The germline V gene has CDR1 LGHNA and CDR2 YNFKEQ. In DNA, the CDR3 is TGTGCCAGCAGCCAAGATGTAGCGTCAGATACGCAGTATTTT. Translated, it gives CASSQDVASDTQYF.

The CDR3 protein is CASSLAGGPAYEQYF. The CDR3 coding sequence is TGCGCCAGCAGCTTGGCGGGGGGGCCCGCCTACGAGCAGTACTTC. This chain links TRBV5-1 with TRBJ2-7; 8 nucleotides line up with TRBD2. Per the germline V gene, CDR1 is SGHRS and CDR2 is YFSETQ. CDR3 length: 15 amino acids. V was clipped by 0 bases and J by 2 bases; unmatched bases: 4.

V is TRBV6-5 and J is TRBJ2-3, with TRBD2 matching 8 bases. The CDR3 sequence is 12 residues long. With 8 bases clipped from V and 9 bases from J, the junction kept 7 bases outside the gene matches. CDR1 and CDR2 from the germline V gene are MNHEY and SVGAGI. The CDR3 sequence: CASYRPGGTQYF. The CDR3 nucleotides are TGTGCCAGCTACAGGCCGGGGGGGACGCAGTATTTT.

The V gene is TRBV20-1, the J gene TRBJ1-3, with D possibly being TRBD1 (6 bases). This CDR3 has 13 amino acids. V shed 3 bases and J shed 4 bases, with 10 bases lying between them. CDR1 is DFQATT, CDR2 SNEGSKA, per germline (reference sequence). The CDR3 DNA reads TGCAGTGCTAGTACAGGGCTAGGAAACACCATATATTTT. It is translated as CSASTGLGNTIYF.

The sample holds a few counts of this clone. The chain links TRBV2 to TRBJ1-4; D unclear. The CDR3 is 18 residues long. Germline V gene lookup returns CDR1 SNHLY and CDR2 FYNNEI. The ends were cut back, 4 bases at V and 0 bases at J, with 18 bases in the middle. CDR3 residues: CASSVWSRSAATNEKLFF. In DNA, the CDR3 is TGTGCCAGCAGTGTGTGGTCTAGGTCGGCGGCAACTAATGAAAAACTGTTTTTT.

The CDR3 spells CASMKGGSYEQYF. CDR3 sequence (DNA): TGCGCCAGCATGAAAGGGGGCTCCTACGAGCAGTACTTC. J is TRBJ2-7 and V is TRBV10-2; TRBD1 might be the D (6 bases). The CDR3 extends over 13 amino acids. Trimming took off 7 bases at V and 0 bases at J, with 10 bases between the two ends. The germline V gene encodes CDR1 WSHSY and CDR2 SAAADI.

The CDR3 loop reads CASSSGVVYNEQFF. CDR3 bases: TGTGCCAGCAGTAGCGGGGTGGTGTACAATGAGCAGTTCTTC. This chain uses TRBV2 with TRBJ2-1; 7 nucleotides match TRBD2. The CDR3 length is 14 residues. With 5 bases clipped from V and 4 bases from J, the junction kept 5 bases outside the gene matches. The germline CDR1 and CDR2 sequences are SNHLY and FYNNEI.

The chain employs TRBV19 and TRBJ2-6, with 10 bases aligning to TRBD1. The trim removed 10 bases at V and 4 bases at J, leaving 7 bases unmatched. The germline V gene has CDR1 LNHDA and CDR2 SQIVND (reference sequence). CDR3 length: 15 amino acids. CDR3 sequence: CATRQGARGANVLTF. DNA of the CDR3: TGTGCCACTAGACAGGGGGCGCGCGGGGCCAACGTCCTGACTTTC.

The rearrangement joins TRBV24-1 to TRBJ1-6; D is unclear. The CDR3 contains 14 residues. Germline CDR1 KGHDR, CDR2 SFDVKD. V was clipped by 9 bases and J by 6 bases, with 14 bases between them. The CDR3 spells CATFTRLSNSPLHF. CDR3 nucleotides: TGTGCCACCTTTACCAGGCTTTCTAATTCACCCCTCCACTTT.

This chain links TRBV14 with TRBJ2-5; the match to TRBD2 covers 9 bases. This CDR3 is built from 14 residues. V lost 8 bases to trimming and J lost 4 bases; unmatched junction nucleotides: 8. The germline CDR1 and CDR2 sequences are SGHDN and FVKESK. The CDR3 sequence is CASAGGILGETQYF. The CDR3 DNA is TGTGCCAGCGCGGGGGGGATCTTAGGAGAGACCCAGTACTTC.

The chain employs TRBV3-1 (or the pseudogene TRBV3-2) and TRBJ2-5, with 8 bases identical to TRBD2. Trimming removed 4 bases from V and 5 bases from J; junction bases left unmatched: 6. Germline V gene data show CDR1 as LGHDT and CDR2 as YNNKEL (reference sequence). The CDR3 sequence is 14 residues long. The CDR3 DNA sequence: TGTGCCAGCAGCCTTGGCGGGGGGCATGAGACCCAGTACTTC. This codes for CASSLGGGHETQYF.